This T cell receptor (beta chain) was retrieved from a study of T-cell memory formation after mild COVID-19. Study at large: Clusters of TCRs were largely donor specific. General observations from the study: Day 15 to 85 contractors were CD4/CD8 balanced; later expanders leaned CD4+. CD8+ contracting clones occupied EMRA, while CD4+ ones occupied mainly CM and EM.

TCRalpha and TCRbeta libraries used 5'RACE with constant-segment primers and UMIs. TCRdb reanalysed the 5' RACE reads using MiXCR and keeps one entry per CDR3 protein. The sample includes tens of thousands of distinct CDR3 sequences, roughly 10% of them seen just once. Comment on this clonotype: The antigen is not known.

Sequencing was performed on PBMCs or a T cell subset sorted from them (not recorded which). This clonotype was sampled from a man aged 18 to 35 who had mild COVID-19 (a few samples of this study predate the infection). Cell type and time point are not known.

CDR3: CASSSGTGDTGELFF. The CDR3 coding sequence is TGCGCCAGCAGCTCCGGTACAGGGGACACCGGGGAGCTGTTTTTT. The rearrangement joins TRBV5-1 to TRBJ2-2; 7 bases map to TRBD1. CDR3 length: 15 residues. Germline V gene data show CDR1 as SGHRS and CDR2 as YFSETQ. V was clipped by 3 bases and J by 3 bases; unmatched bases: 5.